The 22 T cell receptor beta chains reported below all come from one sample, sequenced in a study of T cells in Graves' hyperthyroidism and ophthalmopathy. RNA transcripts gave rise to amplified TCR beta CDR3 regions. HTBI primers were used for first-round RT-PCR of the TCR CDR3. MiXCR was run by TCRdb on the multiplex PCR reads, yielding one entry per CDR3 protein. The top ten hold around 50% of the sample, which has over 200,000 distinct CDR3 sequences, 17% seen once. Sequencing was carried out using blood. The receptors originated from a man in his forties or fifties with Graves' hyperthyroidism.

There are many counts of this clonotype. The chain couples TRBV5-5 to TRBJ1-2; possible D gene TRBD1, 6 bases. The germline CDR1 and CDR2 sequences are SGHKS and YYEKEE (reference sequence). The CDR3 is made up of 14 amino acids. Trimming pared 4 bases from V and 2 bases from J, leaving 12 bases between. CDR3 region: CASSTLTGNYGYTF. The CDR3, as DNA: TGTGCCAGCAGCACCTTGACAGGCAACTATGGCTACACCTTC.

This clonotype was detected many times. This chain uses TRBV2 with TRBJ1-1; no firm D call. The germline V gene encodes CDR1 SNHLY and CDR2 FYNNEI. V gave up 6 bases and J gave up 1 base, with 9 bases separating them. The length of the CDR3 is 13 residues. The CDR3 loop is CASSVTRNTEAFF. CDR3 sequence (DNA): TGTGCCAGCAGCGTTACTAGGAACACTGAAGCTTTCTTT.

This clonotype was seen once. This may be a read error: a much more frequent sequence differs by one nucleotide. The chain joins TRBV6-5 to TRBJ2-5, with 11 bases fitting TRBD1. Germline values: CDR1 MNHEY, CDR2 SVGAGI. The trim removed 5 bases at V and 4 bases at J, leaving 6 bases unmatched. The CDR3 has 15 amino acids. The CDR3 sequence is CASSHLGTGGETQYF. CDR3 coding DNA: TGTGCCAGCAGTCACCTGGGGACAGGGGGAGAGACCCAGTACTTC.

Many counts were recorded for this clonotype. This chain joins TRBV7-9 and TRBJ2-5, with D possibly TRBD1 on 6 matching bases. The ends were cut back, 11 bases at V and 3 bases at J, with 13 bases in the middle. The CDR3 has 12 residues. Germline CDR1 reads SEHNR; CDR2 reads FQNEAQ (reference sequence). CDR3 protein: CALGRGEETQYF. The CDR3 DNA is TGTGCCCTCGGCAGGGGAGAAGAGACCCAGTACTTC.

This clonotype was observed many times. This sequence joins TRBV3-1 and TRBJ1-4, with 7 bases identical to TRBD1. The CDR3 contains 16 residues. The V and J ends lost 4 bases and 4 bases, in that order; junction bases with no gene match: 9. Germline V gives CDR1 LGHDT, CDR2 YNNKEL (reference sequence). The CDR3 region is CASSLRAGGGNEKLFF. The CDR3 region has the DNA TGTGCCAGCAGCCTACGAGCAGGGGGAGGTAATGAAAAACTGTTTTTT.

The V gene is TRBV6-1, the J gene TRBJ2-3, with 7 positions matching TRBD2. CDR1 is MNHNS, CDR2 SASEGT, per germline. J gave up 1 base and V 5 bases, and 3 bases lay outside the gene matches. The CDR3 is made up of 14 amino acids. The CDR3 nucleotides are TGTGCCAGCAGTATAGCGGGTGGCACAGATACGCAGTATTTT. Translating gives CASSIAGGTDTQYF.

This clonotype was recorded many times. The V call is TRBV27, the J call TRBJ2-1; D unclear. V was shortened by 5 bases and J by 7 bases, with 15 bases between the two germline ends. The CDR3 has 14 amino acids. Germline V gene data show CDR1 as MNHEY and CDR2 as SMNVEV (reference sequence). The CDR3 sequence: CASSPPFRLNEQFF. CDR3 DNA sequence: TGTGCCAGCAGTCCCCCGTTTAGGTTGAATGAGCAGTTCTTC.

This clonotype has only a few counts. The V call is TRBV28, the J call TRBJ1-2; a weak D match, TRBD1 (6 bases). V dropped 8 bases and J dropped 4 bases, with 17 bases sitting between them. This CDR3 spans 14 amino acids. Germline CDR1 is MDHEN and CDR2 is SYDVKM. The CDR3 coding sequence is TGTGCCAGCCGCTACGGGACACCTCCCTATGGCTACACCTTC. It encodes CASRYGTPPYGYTF.

Many counts were recorded for this clonotype. This sequence joins TRBV7-9 and TRBJ2-3, with TRBD1 matching over 9 bases. CDR3 length equals 16 residues. Unmatched junction bases numbered 8, after V lost 4 bases and J lost 3 bases. Looked up from germline, CDR1 is SEHNR and CDR2 is FQNEAQ (reference sequence). DNA for the CDR3: TGTGCCAGCAGCTCAGGGGCACAGGGGGCTACAGATACGCAGTATTTT. This gives the protein CASSSGAQGATDTQYF.

This clonotype was detected ten times or more. V and J are TRBV28 and TRBJ1-5; D is unclear. The CDR3 runs to 12 residues. Germline V gives CDR1 MDHEN, CDR2 SYDVKM. With 2 bases removed from V and 6 bases from J, the gap between germline ends came to 5 bases. This CDR3 reads CASSLATQPQHF. The CDR3 DNA reads TGTGCCAGCAGTTTAGCCACTCAGCCCCAGCATTTT.

This clonotype turned up a few times. The chain joins TRBV12-3 or TRBV12-4 to TRBJ2-2; D is unresolved. The CDR3 consists of 16 residues. The V gene lost 2 bases and the J gene lost 4 bases, with 14 bases spanning the gap. DNA of the CDR3: TGTGCCAGCAGTTTACCAAGCACAATGGGCACCGGGGAGCTGTTTTTT. This codes for CASSLPSTMGTGELFF.

V gene TRBV14 combines with J gene TRBJ2-1, with unresolved D. Germline loops: CDR1 SGHDN, CDR2 FVKESK. The germline V and J ends were trimmed by 1 base and 4 bases, with 5 bases remaining between them. The CDR3 has 13 amino acids. CDR3 in DNA: TGTGCCAGCAGCCAAGGACAATACAATGAGCAGTTCTTC. Its protein product is CASSQGQYNEQFF.

Worth noting for this clonotype: A much more abundant neighbour one base away suggests this may be a read error. This chain joins TRBV5-1 and TRBJ2-7; 11 positions match TRBD2. Germline CDR1 SGHRS, CDR2 YFSETQ. The CDR3 runs 17 residues. CDR3 DNA sequence: TGTGCCAGCAGCGGTTGGGCTAGCGGGAGGCTAACCTACGAGCAGTACTTC. Its protein product is CASSGWASGRLTYEQYF. The variable domain in full, completed from reference TRBV5-1 and TRBJ2-7, reads KAGVTQTPRYLIKTRGQQVTLSCSPISGHRSVSWYQQTPGQGLQFLFEYFSETQRNKGNFPGRFSGRQFSNSRSEMNVSTLELGDSALYLCASSGWASGRLTYEQYFGPGTRLTVT.

This clonotype was counted many times. V gene TRBV29-1 combines with J gene TRBJ2-1; 8 bases agree with TRBD2. The germline V gene encodes CDR1 SQVTM and CDR2 ANQGSEA. The CDR3 extends over 14 amino acids. V trimming: 7 bases; J trimming: 2 bases; junction bases outside the gene matches: 7. The CDR3 spells CSAGLATTYNEQFF. DNA of the CDR3: TGCAGCGCAGGACTAGCTACGACCTACAATGAGCAGTTCTTC.

This clonotype was observed a few times. The chain links TRBV6-5 to TRBJ1-1; tentative D call: TRBD1 (5 bases). Germline-derived CDR1 and CDR2 are MNHEY and SVGAGI. The CDR3 extends over 13 amino acids. Deletions cut 0 bases from V and 4 bases from J, with 6 bases between. The CDR3 DNA sequence: TGTGCCAGCAGTTACTCTGGGGCCACTGAAGCTTTCTTT. Amino acids: CASSYSGATEAFF.

In this sample, this clonotype turned up many times. The CDR3 sequence: CASSWTSGVHTQYF. CDR3 sequence (DNA): TGTGCCAGCAGCTGGACTAGCGGGGTACATACGCAGTATTTT. J is TRBJ2-3 and V is TRBV7-9; the match to TRBD2 covers 12 bases. The CDR3 sequence is 14 residues long. Losses at the gene ends were 4 bases for V and 7 bases for J; bases not matched to a gene: 3. Germline V gene data show CDR1 as SEHNR and CDR2 as FQNEAQ (reference sequence).

This chain links TRBV6-4 with TRBJ2-5; 7 nucleotides agree with TRBD1. CDR3 length: 13 residues. The germline V gene encodes CDR1 MRHNA and CDR2 SNTAGT. The junction had 5 bases not matched to a gene; V was cut back by 5 bases and J by 5 bases. CDR3 in amino acids: CASSSRQGETQYF. The CDR3 DNA reads TGTGCCAGCAGTTCCCGACAGGGTGAGACCCAGTACTTC.

The chain joins TRBV28 to TRBJ2-1; 7 nucleotides match TRBD1. J lost 8 bases, V lost 2 bases, and 0 bases had no gene match. CDR1 is MDHEN and CDR2 is SYDVKM in the germline V gene. The CDR3 is 12 residues long. The CDR3 spells CASSLTGDEQFF. The CDR3 DNA reads as TGTGCCAGCAGTTTAACAGGGGATGAGCAGTTCTTC. Full variable domain (remainder filled in from reference TRBV28 and TRBJ2-1): DVKVTQSSRYLVKRTGEKVFLECVQDMDHENMFWYRQDPGLGLRLIYFSYDVKMKEKGDIPEGYSVSREKKERFSLILESASTNQTSMYLCASSLTGDEQFFGPGTRLTVL.

CDR3 sequence (DNA): TGCGCCAGCAGCTCGAGCGGACATGATGGCTACACCTTC. As protein: CASSSSGHDGYTF. This sequence joins TRBV5-1 and TRBJ1-2; D possibly corresponds to TRBD1 (5 bases). Trimming cost V 3 bases and J 6 bases, with 12 bases left between them. CDR3 length: 13 amino acids. Germline CDR1 is SGHRS and CDR2 is YFSETQ.

The genes are TRBV11-2 and TRBJ2-7; 7 bases line up with TRBD2. CDR1 and CDR2 (germline): SGHAT, FQNNGV. The junction had 10 bases not matched to a gene; V was cut back by 8 bases and J by 6 bases. The CDR3 length is 13 residues. CDR3 bases: TGTGCCAGCTCACCGGGCGGGAGAGGCGAGCAGTACTTC. Protein: CASSPGGRGEQYF. The full variable domain, completed using reference TRBV11-2 and TRBJ2-7, is EAGVAQSPRYKIIEKRQSVAFWCNPISGHATLYWYQQILGQGPKLLIQFQNNGVVDDSQLPKDRFSAERLKGVDSTLKIQPAKLEDSAVYLCASSPGGRGEQYFGPGTRLTVT.

There are a few counts of this clonotype. The J gene is TRBJ2-2, the V gene TRBV5-6; 7 bases are shared with TRBD2. The junction had 11 bases not matched to a gene; V was cut back by 5 bases and J by 4 bases. Per germline, CDR1 SGHDT and CDR2 YYEEEE. The CDR3 spans 16 residues. The CDR3 coding sequence is TGTGCCAGCAGTCAAACTCATTCGGGGGGCACCGGGGAGCTGTTTTTT. This sequence encodes CASSQTHSGGTGELFF.

This clonotype was seen many times. J is TRBJ2-5 and V is TRBV5-8; D remains unclear. The CDR3 loop spans 14 amino acids. V lost 4 bases and J 1 base, leaving 11 bases between the germline ends. Germline values: CDR1 SGHTS, CDR2 YDEGEE. In DNA, the CDR3 is TGTGCCAGCAGCGGCCAGCAGATCCAAGAGACCCAGTACTTC. This translates into CASSGQQIQETQYF.